This T cell receptor (beta chain) comes out of a study of high-grade serous ovarian cancer treatment subgroups. Across the whole study: Mean per sample: around 14,000 reads, several thousand unique TCR beta rearrangements. General observations from the study: Tumors within one patient showed repertoire similarity of about 0.11 to 0.79. Only CDR3 was analyzed; CDR1 and CDR2 were not. TCR relatedness rose with neoantigen level and trended with mutation load.

Tumor samples were obtained before definitive surgery or chemotherapy. Trimming took off 4 bases at V and 6 bases at J, with 16 bases between the two ends. CDR1 and CDR2 (germline): ENHRY, SYGVKD. This CDR3 has 15 amino acids. A remark on this clone: Its antigen remains unidentified.

Sequenced by immunoSEQ multiplex PCR; TCRdb stores in-frame clones only, minus some. The profile covers around 3,500 clones, with about four fifths appearing a single time and about 8.2% taken by the ten largest. The sample taken for sequencing was tumor tissue. The clonotype comes from a human donor with high-grade serous ovarian cancer. The chain has TRBV10-3 and TRBJ2-1, with D perhaps TRBD2 (7 bases). CDR3: CAISVRKGGGNEQFF. The CDR3 bases are TGTGCCATCAGTGTCAGAAAGGGAGGGGGCAATGAGCAGTTCTTC.